Sequencing of this T cell receptor (beta chain) was carried out in a study of T cells after yellow fever vaccination. Germline CDR1 SGHTA, CDR2 FQGNSA. The V end was cut by 1 base, the J end by 3 bases, with 13 bases between. The CDR3 has 15 amino acids. The sample holds a few counts of this clonotype. TCRdb passed the 5' RACE reads through MiXCR, listing each CDR3 protein once. The profile shows approximately 550,000 distinct CDR3 sequences, about 19% of them singletons. This chain joins TRBV7-2 and TRBJ2-7, with D tentatively TRBD2 (5 bases). The TCR sequence derives from a man aged 25-40 years who received the YFV17D yellow fever vaccine. The sample was PBMCs, taken 15 days after the yellow fever booster vaccination. CDR3 region: CASSLVPLENYEQYF. Written as DNA, the CDR3 is TGTGCCAGCAGCTTAGTCCCACTAGAGAACTACGAGCAGTACTTC. The variable domain in full, completed from reference TRBV7-2 and TRBJ2-7, reads GAGVSQSPSNKVTEKGKDVELRCDPISGHTALYWYRQSLGQGLEFLIYFQGNSAPDKSGLPSDRFSAERTGGSVSTLTIQRTQQEDSAVYLCASSLVPLENYEQYFGPGTRLTVT.